Each of the 10 T cell receptor beta chains below was sequenced from the same sample in a study of cytomegalovirus exposure and HLA in healthy donors. Primers for the PCR totalled 60 Vbeta and 13 Jbeta. TCRdb's table, derived via immunoSEQ multiplex PCR, lists solely in-frame clones and lacks some. The data contain a few hundred thousand clones, about 80% of them singletons. Sequences were obtained from PBMCs. These receptors all come from a woman between 25 and 40 years old in good health and CMV-seronegative.

This clone was detected a few times. For the CDR3, the DNA is TGTGCCAGCAACCGCGGGGGTGCGGGAGCTCTAAATGAGCAGTTCTTC. Translation: CASNRGGAGALNEQFF. This rearrangement joins TRBV7-2 to TRBJ2-1, with 7 bases aligning to TRBD2. The CDR3 consists of 16 residues. The ends lost 7 bases at V and 7 bases at J; junction bases unmatched: 16. In germline, CDR1 is SGHTA, CDR2 FQGNSA.

This chain uses TRBV13 with TRBJ1-1; 7 bases align to TRBD1. Looked up from germline, CDR1 is PRHDT and CDR2 is FYEKMQ (reference sequence). V was pared by 2 bases and J by 6 bases, with 12 bases of the junction left unmatched. This CDR3 is 16 amino acids long. Here the CDR3 reads CASSLRGGRASPEAFF. The CDR3, as DNA: TGTGCCAGCAGCTTAAGAGGGGGCAGAGCATCCCCTGAAGCTTTCTTT.

The J gene is TRBJ2-7, the V gene TRBV28; 8 bases line up with TRBD1. The CDR3 spans 17 residues. Germline V gene lookup returns CDR1 MDHEN and CDR2 SYDVKM. V was clipped by 0 bases and J by 4 bases; unmatched bases: 11. The CDR3 region has the DNA TGTGCCAGCAGTTTATGGCCTCAGGGGGCTCCACCGTACGAGCAGTACTTC. Translation: CASSLWPQGAPPYEQYF.

The sample holds a few counts of this clone. V gene TRBV4-2 combines with J gene TRBJ1-3; D remains unclear. Trimming removed 1 base from V and 0 bases from J, with 10 bases in between. The germline CDR1 and CDR2 sequences are LGHNA and YNFKEQ. This CDR3 is 16 amino acids long. The CDR3 nucleotides read TGTGCCAGCAGCCAAGTCGGGGTCTACTCTGGAAACACCATATATTTT. Its protein is CASSQVGVYSGNTIYF.

The V and J genes are TRBV7-2 and TRBJ1-5; D is unresolved. Germline V gene data show CDR1 as SGHTA and CDR2 as FQGNSA. The CDR3 loop spans 14 amino acids. V was shortened by 2 bases and J by 9 bases, with 14 bases between the two germline ends. The CDR3 nucleotides are TGTGCCAGCAGCTTATTACCGGTACGGGGGCCCCAGCATTTT. It yields the protein CASSLLPVRGPQHF.

This chain connects TRBV30 to TRBJ1-3; tentatively, D is TRBD1 (5 bases). With 1 base removed from V and 7 bases from J, the gap between germline ends came to 17 bases. The CDR3 totals 15 residues. The germline V gene has CDR1 GTSNPN and CDR2 SVGIG (reference sequence). The CDR3: CAWSGWTYLNNTIYF. CDR3 nucleotide sequence: TGTGCCTGGAGTGGATGGACATACTTAAACAACACCATATATTTT.

The sample holds one count of this clone. This chain uses TRBV27 with TRBJ1-3; D is undetermined. CDR1 MNHEY and CDR2 SMNVEV come from the germline V gene (reference sequence). The V gene lost 1 base and the J gene lost 0 bases, with 7 bases spanning the gap. The CDR3 runs to 15 residues. The CDR3 DNA is TGTGCCAGCAGTTTATATGGGAGCTCTGGAAACACCATATATTTT. Translated: CASSLYGSSGNTIYF.

This clone appeared a few times. This chain uses TRBV19 with TRBJ2-2; D gene uncertain. The ends were cut back, 4 bases at V and 3 bases at J, with 9 bases in the middle. The germline V gene encodes CDR1 LNHDA and CDR2 SQIVND (reference sequence). CDR3 size: 14 residues. Written as DNA, the CDR3 is TGTGCCAGTAGTAGGTTACAGTACACCGGGGAGCTGTTTTTT. Its protein is CASSRLQYTGELFF.

This clone appeared a single time. This rearrangement joins TRBV5-4 to TRBJ2-7; 7 bases agree with TRBD1. V trimming: 4 bases; J trimming: 6 bases; junction bases outside the gene matches: 10. From germline, CDR1 is SGHNT and CDR2 YYREEE (reference sequence). The CDR3 totals 14 residues. Here the CDR3 DNA reads TGTGCCAGCAGCCTCGGGGACAGCAACCCCGAGCAGTACTTC. It translates to CASSLGDSNPEQYF.

The rearrangement joins TRBV5-1 to TRBJ2-5; TRBD2 aligns across 8 bases. Judging by the DNA end, TRBJ2-7 fits better; the J call may be wrong. Germline-derived CDR1 and CDR2 are SGHRS and YFSETQ. The CDR3 consists of 14 residues. DNA for the CDR3: TGCGCCAGCAGCTGGGGAGCGGGAGCCCACGAGCAGTACTTC. This gives the protein CASSWGAGAHEQYF.